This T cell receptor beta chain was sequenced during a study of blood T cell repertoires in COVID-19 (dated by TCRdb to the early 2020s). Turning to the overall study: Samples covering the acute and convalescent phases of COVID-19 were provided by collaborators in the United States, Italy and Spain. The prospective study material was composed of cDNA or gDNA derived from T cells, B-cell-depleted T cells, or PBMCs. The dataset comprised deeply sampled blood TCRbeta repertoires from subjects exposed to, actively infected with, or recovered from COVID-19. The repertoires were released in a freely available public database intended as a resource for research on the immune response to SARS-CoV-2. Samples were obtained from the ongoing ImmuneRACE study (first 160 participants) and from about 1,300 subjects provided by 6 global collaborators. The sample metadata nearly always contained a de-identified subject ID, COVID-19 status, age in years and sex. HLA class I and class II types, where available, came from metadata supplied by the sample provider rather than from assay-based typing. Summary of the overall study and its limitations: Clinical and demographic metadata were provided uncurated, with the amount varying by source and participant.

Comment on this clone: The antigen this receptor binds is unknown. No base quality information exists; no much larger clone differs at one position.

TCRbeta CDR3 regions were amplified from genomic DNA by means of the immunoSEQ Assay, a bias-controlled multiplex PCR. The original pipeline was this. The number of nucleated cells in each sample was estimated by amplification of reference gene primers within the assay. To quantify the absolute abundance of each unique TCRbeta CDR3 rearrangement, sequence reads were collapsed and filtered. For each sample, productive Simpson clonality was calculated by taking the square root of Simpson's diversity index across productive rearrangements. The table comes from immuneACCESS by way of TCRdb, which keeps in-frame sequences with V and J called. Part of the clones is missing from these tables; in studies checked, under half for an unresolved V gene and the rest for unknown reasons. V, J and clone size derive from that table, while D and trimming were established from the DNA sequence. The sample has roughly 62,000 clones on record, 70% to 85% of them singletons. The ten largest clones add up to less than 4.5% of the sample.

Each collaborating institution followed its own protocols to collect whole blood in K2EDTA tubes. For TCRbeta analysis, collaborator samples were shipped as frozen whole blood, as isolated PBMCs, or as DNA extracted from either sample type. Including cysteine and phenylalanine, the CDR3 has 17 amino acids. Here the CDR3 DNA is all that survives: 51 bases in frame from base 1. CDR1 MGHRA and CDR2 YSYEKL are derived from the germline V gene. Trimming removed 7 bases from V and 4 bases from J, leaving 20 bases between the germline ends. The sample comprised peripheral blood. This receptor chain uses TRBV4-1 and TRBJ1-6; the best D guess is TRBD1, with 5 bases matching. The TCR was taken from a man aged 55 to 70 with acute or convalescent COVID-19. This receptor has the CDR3 CASTILYFQGYNSPLHF. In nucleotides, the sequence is TGCGCCAGCACCATCCTATACTTCCAGGGTTATAATTCACCCCTCCACTTT.